The clone carrying this T cell receptor (beta chain) was counted at least ten times. This entry comes from a study of read filtering for tumor transcriptome and immune sequencing. Turning to the study itself: Roughly 8 patients were R-ISS I, roughly 15 were R-ISS II, six or seven were R-ISS III.

This library used around 0.4 ug RNA and molecular barcoded adaptors spanning alpha/delta and beta/gamma chains. Each CDR3 protein gets one entry after TCRdb re-called the reads with MiXCR. The sample includes 45,000 to 55,000 distinct CDR3 sequences, approximately 12% of them seen just once. Trimming shortened V by 2 bases and J by 1 base, and 18 bases separated the two germline ends. CDR3 length equals 18 residues. Germline-derived CDR1 and CDR2 are LNHDA and SQIVND (reference sequence). V and J are TRBV19 and TRBJ2-1, with a weak D call TRBD1 (5 bases). This sequence was found in a donor aged 40 or older with multiple myeloma. The sample was a population of CD138-negative cells sorted from bone marrow. The CDR3 protein is CASSIRGRGTGSYNEQFF. CDR3 DNA: TGTGCCAGTAGTATAAGAGGAAGGGGCACTGGGTCCTACAATGAGCAGTTCTTC.